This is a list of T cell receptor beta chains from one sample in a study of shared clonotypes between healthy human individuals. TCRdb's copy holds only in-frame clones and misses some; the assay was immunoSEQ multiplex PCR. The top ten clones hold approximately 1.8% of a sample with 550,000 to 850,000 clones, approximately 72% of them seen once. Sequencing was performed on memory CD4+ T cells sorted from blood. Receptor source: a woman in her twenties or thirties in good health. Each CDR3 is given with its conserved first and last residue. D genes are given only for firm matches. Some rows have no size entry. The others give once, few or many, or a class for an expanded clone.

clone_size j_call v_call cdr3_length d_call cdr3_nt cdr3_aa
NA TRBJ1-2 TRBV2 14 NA TGTGCCAGCAGTGAAGGGTCGGAACCCAGCGGCTACACCTTC CASSEGSEPSGYTF
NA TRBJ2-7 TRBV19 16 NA TGTGCCAGTAGTCCATCCTCCGCAGGGAGAAATGGCGAGCAGTACTTC CASSPSSAGRNGEQYF
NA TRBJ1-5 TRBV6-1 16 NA TGTGCCAGCAGTGAGATTTGGGGGTATGGCAATCAGCCCCAGCATTTT CASSEIWGYGNQPQHF
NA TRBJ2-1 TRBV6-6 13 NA TGTGCCAGCAGTTACTCTGCAGTTAATGAGCAGTTCTTC CASSYSAVNEQFF
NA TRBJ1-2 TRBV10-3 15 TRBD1 TGTGCCATCAGTGAGTCTTTGGGACAGGGGTTAGGCTACACCTTC CAISESLGQGLGYTF
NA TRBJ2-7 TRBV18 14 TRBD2 TGTGCCAGCTCATCTAGCGGGACTACCTACGAGCAGTACTTC CASSSSGTTYEQYF
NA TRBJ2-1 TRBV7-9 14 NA TGTGCCAGCAGCTTGTGGATTGAAGGAAGTGAGCAGTTCTTC CASSLWIEGSEQFF
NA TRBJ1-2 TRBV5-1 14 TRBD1 TGCGCCAGCAGCTTGGGACAGGGGATGGCCGGCTACACCTTC CASSLGQGMAGYTF
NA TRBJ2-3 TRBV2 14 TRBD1 TGTGCCAGCAGAAGGACAGGGAGGACAGATACGCAGTATTTT CASRRTGRTDTQYF
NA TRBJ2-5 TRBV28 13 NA TGTGCCAGCAGCAAAAGGGGGAAAGAGACCCAGTACTTC CASSKRGKETQYF
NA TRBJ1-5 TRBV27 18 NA TGTGCCAGCAGCCCGTTCGGGGCGGCTGAGGATAGCAATCAGCCCCAGCATTTT CASSPFGAAEDSNQPQHF
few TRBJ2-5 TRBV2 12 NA TGTGCCAGCGTCGGCAGGGGAGAGACCCAGTACTTC CASVGRGETQYF
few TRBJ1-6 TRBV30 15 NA TGTGCCTGGAGGGTGGAACAGTCGGGCGTATCACCCCTCCACTTT CAWRVEQSGVSPLHF
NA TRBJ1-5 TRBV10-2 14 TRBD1 TGCGCCAGCAGTAGGACAGGGGAAGATCAGCCCCAGCATTTT CASSRTGEDQPQHF
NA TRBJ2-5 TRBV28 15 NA TGTGCCAGCAGTTTATGGACGCAGGGGAGGTGGACCCAGTACTTC CASSLWTQGRWTQYF
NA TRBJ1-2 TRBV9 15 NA TGTGCCAGCAGCGTAGAACAGGCTGGGACCTATGGCTACACCTTC CASSVEQAGTYGYTF
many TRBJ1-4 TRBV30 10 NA TGTGCGTGGGGAGGGGAAAAACTGTTTTTT CAWGGEKLFF
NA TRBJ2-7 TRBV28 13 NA TGTGCCAGCGCAGGGGACAACTCCTACGAGCAGTACTTC CASAGDNSYEQYF
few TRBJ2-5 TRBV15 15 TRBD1 TGTGCCACCAGCGGCTTGACAGGGGTCCGGGAGACCCAGTACTTC CATSGLTGVRETQYF
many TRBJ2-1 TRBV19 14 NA TGTGCCAGTAGTATGGTCGGGAGTGTAAATGAGCAGTTCTTC CASSMVGSVNEQFF
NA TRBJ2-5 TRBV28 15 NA TGTGCCAGCAGTTTATCCGGAGGACACCAAGAGACCCAGTACTTC CASSLSGGHQETQYF
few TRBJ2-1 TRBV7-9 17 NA TGTGCCAGCAGCAAGGACAGTGGAAGGAGGCTCTACAATGAGCAGTTCTTC CASSKDSGRRLYNEQFF
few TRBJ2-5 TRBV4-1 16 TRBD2 TGCGCCAGCAGCCAAGGGCCAGCGGGAGGACAAGAGACCCAGTACTTC CASSQGPAGGQETQYF
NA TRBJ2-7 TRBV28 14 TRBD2 TGTGCCAGCAACCAACTAGCGGGAGGTTACGAGCAGTACTTC CASNQLAGGYEQYF
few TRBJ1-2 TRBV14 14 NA TGTGCCAGCAGCCAAGGGAGCCACTTGGGTGGCTACACCTTC CASSQGSHLGGYTF
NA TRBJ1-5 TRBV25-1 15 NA TGTGCCAGCTCGGATGGCGGAGCACGCAATCAGCCCCAGCATTTT CASSDGGARNQPQHF
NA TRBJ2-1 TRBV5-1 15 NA TGCGCCAGCAGCCAAGATAGCGGCTCCTACAATGAGCAGTTCTTC CASSQDSGSYNEQFF
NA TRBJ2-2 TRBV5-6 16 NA TGTGCCAGCAACAGACGGGTGGGAACGAACACCGGGGAGCTGTTTTTT CASNRRVGTNTGELFF
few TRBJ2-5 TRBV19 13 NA TGTGCCAGTAGTATCCCAGGTTCGGAGACCCAGTACTTC CASSIPGSETQYF
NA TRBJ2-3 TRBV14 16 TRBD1 TGTGCCAGCAGCCAGAGACCGGGACAGGCCACAGATACGCAGTATTTT CASSQRPGQATDTQYF
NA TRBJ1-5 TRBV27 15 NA TGTGCCAGCAGTTCCCTAACAGATGGCAATCAGCCCCAGCATTTT CASSSLTDGNQPQHF
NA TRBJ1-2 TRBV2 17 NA TGTGCCAGCAGTGACCCCCCTAATACCGACCCCCACCTGGGCTACACCTTC CASSDPPNTDPHLGYTF
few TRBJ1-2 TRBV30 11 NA TGTGCCTGCCAGGGCACAGGCGGCTACACCTTC CACQGTGGYTF
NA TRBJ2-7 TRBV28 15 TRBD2 TGTGCCAGCAGTTTAGGACTAGCGGGAGGGTACGAGCAGTACTTC CASSLGLAGGYEQYF
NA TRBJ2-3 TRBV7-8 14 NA TGTGCCAGCAGCTTATTAGAAACCGACCCTGCGCAGTATTTT CASSLLETDPAQYF
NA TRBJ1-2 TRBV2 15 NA TGTGCCAGCAGTGAAACGGCGGGGGGGACATATGGCTACACCTTC CASSETAGGTYGYTF
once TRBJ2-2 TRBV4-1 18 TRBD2 TGCGCCAGCAGCCAACGGACTAGCCGGGATGGGGTCACCGGGGAGCTGTTTTTT CASSQRTSRDGVTGELFF
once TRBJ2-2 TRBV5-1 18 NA TGCGCCAGCAGCTTGTCCAACCCTCGGGGGCATCACACCGGGGAGCTGTTTTTT CASSLSNPRGHHTGELFF
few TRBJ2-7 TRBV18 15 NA TGTGCCAGCTCACCCTCGAGAGCCAGGGGTGGCGAGCAGTACTTC CASSPSRARGGEQYF
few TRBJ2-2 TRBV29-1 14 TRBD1 TGCAGCGCCCGACAGGGAACTACCACCGGGGAGCTGTTTTTT CSARQGTTTGELFF
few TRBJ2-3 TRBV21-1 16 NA TGTGCCAGCAGCAAAGTGAGTAGCGGGGGCACAGATACGCAGTATTTT CASSKVSSGGTDTQYF
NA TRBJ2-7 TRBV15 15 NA TGTGCCACCAGCCAAGAATCGGGCGGGCCCTACGAGCAGTACTTC CATSQESGGPYEQYF
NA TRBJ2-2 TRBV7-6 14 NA TGTGCCAGCAGGACCGCCAGCTCAACCGGGGAGCTGTTTTTT CASRTASSTGELFF
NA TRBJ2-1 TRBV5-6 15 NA TGTGCCAGCTCCCCCGGGAAGAGCTCCTACAATGAGCAGTTCTTC CASSPGKSSYNEQFF